Each of the 25 T cell receptor beta chains below was sequenced from the same sample in a study of human T cells and chemical hapten exposure. The time point is: pre-sensitization, week 0. Treatment noted: therapeutic diphenylcyclopropenone sensitization with weekly scalp DPC. TCRdb reprocessed the RACE reads with MiXCR, giving one entry per CDR3 protein. The profile covers roughly 380,000 distinct CDR3 sequences, with 5.1% appearing a single time and 2.6% taken by the ten largest. The sequencing used whole blood, collected in connection with sensitization to the hapten diphenylcyclopropenone (DPC). These receptors were taken from a woman aged 45-65 years with alopecia areata. Some clones in this sample may be carry-over from other donors' samples.

This clonotype was recorded many times. The rearrangement joins TRBV11-2 to TRBJ2-3; no definite D call. Trimming left V 2 bases short and J 4 bases short, with 10 bases between. This CDR3 has 14 residues. Germline assignment: CDR1 SGHAT and CDR2 FQNNGV. The CDR3, as DNA: TGTGCCAGCAGCTTACTCCTCCCCTCAGATACGCAGTATTTT. It codes for CASSLLLPSDTQYF.

Ten or more counts support this clonotype. The chain carries TRBV12-3 or TRBV12-4 and TRBJ1-1; D not certain. The CDR3 has 15 residues. Trimming took off 2 bases at V and 2 bases at J, with 12 bases between the two ends. The CDR3 reads CASSLYRARNTEAFF. The CDR3 nucleotides are TGTGCCAGCAGTTTATATCGAGCGCGTAACACTGAAGCTTTCTTT.

This clonotype was counted only a few times. V and J are TRBV10-2 and TRBJ1-5; D is undetermined. The CDR3 has 16 amino acids. Germline lookup yields CDR1 WSHSY and CDR2 SAAADI. Trimming removed 6 bases at V and 5 bases at J, with 20 bases between. The CDR3 spells CASSLHLAAGDQPQHF. CDR3 DNA sequence: TGCGCCAGCAGCCTACATCTGGCCGCGGGAGATCAGCCCCAGCATTTT.

Only a few counts were recorded for this clonotype. The chain couples TRBV6-2 or TRBV6-3 to TRBJ2-5; maybe TRBD2 (6 bases). The V end lost 4 bases, the J end lost 5 bases, and 11 bases lay between the germline ends. CDR1 MNHEY and CDR2 SVGEGT come from the germline V gene. The CDR3 runs to 13 residues. CDR3 DNA: TGTGCCAGCAGTTCCCGGGAGAAGGAGACCCAGTACTTC. It is translated as CASSSREKETQYF.

The CDR3 nucleotides read TGTGCCAGCAGCGTACGGGGGGCGGGCACTGAAGCTTTCTTT. Its protein product is CASSVRGAGTEAFF. The rearrangement uses TRBV9 and TRBJ1-1; possible D gene TRBD1, 6 bases. The length of the CDR3 is 14 residues. Deletions cut 1 base from V and 4 bases from J, with 11 bases between. The germline gives CDR1 SGDLS, CDR2 YYNGEE.

This clonotype was counted at least ten times. The chain's CDR3 is CSASPLDRDSGNTIYF. The CDR3 region has the DNA TGCAGTGCTAGCCCCCTCGACAGAGACTCTGGAAACACCATATATTTT. This sequence joins TRBV20-1 and TRBJ1-3; weak D call: TRBD1 (5 bases). Germline CDR1 is DFQATT and CDR2 is SNEGSKA (reference sequence). The CDR3 runs 16 residues. V was cut by 3 bases and J by 0 bases, with 15 bases left in between.

This clonotype was detected many times. The chain's CDR3 is CAIRAQGATGELFF. CDR3 bases: TGTGCCATCAGAGCTCAGGGGGCTACCGGGGAGCTGTTTTTT. The J gene is TRBJ2-2, the V gene TRBV10-3, with 8 bases aligning to TRBD1. V was clipped by 6 bases and J by 5 bases; unmatched bases: 5. Germline V gene data show CDR1 as ENHRY and CDR2 as SYGVKD. The CDR3 length is 14 residues.

The V call is TRBV5-4, the J call TRBJ1-1, with D uncertain. The CDR3 is 15 residues long. Trimming removed 4 bases at V and 0 bases at J, with 13 bases between. Germline V lookup: CDR1 SGHNT, CDR2 YYREEE (reference sequence). The CDR3 region is CASSPGLEMNTEAFF. The CDR3 DNA follows: TGTGCCAGCAGCCCTGGGCTGGAGATGAACACTGAAGCTTTCTTT.

In this sample, this clonotype turned up many times. The rearrangement links TRBV9 to TRBJ2-3; no clear D. The CDR3 has 14 residues. Trimming left V 4 bases short and J 9 bases short, with 18 bases between. Germline V CDR1 and CDR2: SGDLS, YYNGEE. CDR3 sequence (DNA): TGTGCCAGCAGCCCCGCTGAAGATGAGATCACGCAGTATTTT. Amino acids: CASSPAEDEITQYF.

The CDR3 DNA sequence: TGCGCCAGCAGCTTGGAACCCCCCTTGCAGGGGGCGCCAACAGATACGCAGTATTTT. Its protein is CASSLEPPLQGAPTDTQYF. The chain carries TRBV5-1 and TRBJ2-3; 8 nucleotides align to TRBD1. CDR3 size: 19 residues. Germline V gene data show CDR1 as SGHRS and CDR2 as YFSETQ. V shed 0 bases and J 3 bases; nucleotides not matched to a gene: 15.

The table lists this clonotype with many counts. CDR3 nucleotides: TGTGCCAGCAGCTTAGATACCCCCGGGGAGCTGTTTTTT. Translation gives CASSLDTPGELFF. The chain combines TRBV11-2 with TRBJ2-2; D unclear. V dropped 0 bases and J dropped 6 bases, with 5 bases sitting between them. This CDR3 contains 13 residues. Per germline, CDR1 SGHAT and CDR2 FQNNGV. Combining the CDR3 with reference TRBV11-2 and TRBJ2-2 gives the whole variable domain EAGVAQSPRYKIIEKRQSVAFWCNPISGHATLYWYQQILGQGPKLLIQFQNNGVVDDSQLPKDRFSAERLKGVDSTLKIQPAKLEDSAVYLCASSLDTPGELFFGEGSRLTVL.

This clonotype was observed at least ten times. The chain has TRBV20-1 and TRBJ1-6, with 9 bases that match TRBD1. V lost 6 bases to trimming and J lost 6 bases; unmatched junction nucleotides: 9. Germline loops: CDR1 DFQATT, CDR2 SNEGSKA (reference sequence). The CDR3 consists of 15 residues. The CDR3 DNA sequence: TGCAGTGCACTCCCGGACAGGGGTCGTAATTCACCCCTCCACTTT. It encodes CSALPDRGRNSPLHF.

This clonotype has only a few counts. The chain combines TRBV5-4 with TRBJ2-3, with 10 bases aligning to TRBD2. CDR1 SGHNT and CDR2 YYREEE come from the germline V gene (reference sequence). The junction had 6 bases not matched to a gene; V was cut back by 0 bases and J by 8 bases. The CDR3 contains 15 residues. The chain's CDR3 is CASSLGLAGDGTQYF. In DNA, the CDR3 is TGTGCCAGCAGCTTGGGGCTAGCGGGAGATGGTACGCAGTATTTT.

This clonotype was detected ten times or more. The chain couples TRBV7-2 to TRBJ1-4; 9 nucleotides align to TRBD1. CDR3 length equals 14 residues. Germline V CDR1 and CDR2: SGHTA, FQGNSA. The trim removed 5 bases at V and 6 bases at J, leaving 4 bases unmatched. The CDR3 nucleotides read TGTGCCAGCAGCCCACAGGGGGCGGATGAAAAACTGTTTTTT. Residues: CASSPQGADEKLFF. The complete variable domain, with remaining parts taken from reference TRBV7-2 and TRBJ1-4, reads GAGVSQSPSNKVTEKGKDVELRCDPISGHTALYWYRQSLGQGLEFLIYFQGNSAPDKSGLPSDRFSAERTGGSVSTLTIQRTQQEDSAVYLCASSPQGADEKLFFGSGTQLSVL.

The chain has TRBV6-6 and TRBJ1-1; possibly TRBD1 for D (5 bases). The CDR3 sequence is 15 residues long. Trimming took off 6 bases at V and 7 bases at J, with 21 bases between the two ends. Per germline, CDR1 MNHNY and CDR2 SVGAGI (reference sequence). CDR3 in amino acids: CASRPGRGVVGEAFF. The CDR3 DNA reads TGTGCCAGCAGGCCAGGGAGGGGAGTCGTTGGTGAAGCTTTCTTT.

The genes are TRBV7-6 and TRBJ2-5; 7 bases are a match to TRBD1. Trimming took 0 bases from V and 1 from J; bases not matched to a gene: 5. The CDR3 is made up of 16 amino acids. From germline, CDR1 is SGHVS and CDR2 FNYEAQ. For the CDR3, the DNA is TGTGCCAGCAGCTTAGCCAACAGGGGAATCCAAGAGACCCAGTACTTC. Encoded protein: CASSLANRGIQETQYF.

This clonotype has a count of ten or more. This chain uses TRBV6-1 with TRBJ1-2; 11 bases agree with TRBD1. V gave up 5 bases and J gave up 4 bases; unmatched junction bases: 9. Germline CDR1 reads MNHNS; CDR2 reads SASEGT. CDR3 length: 16 residues. The CDR3 region is CASSLMPGTGGYGYTF. CDR3 coding DNA: TGTGCCAGCAGTCTAATGCCCGGGACAGGGGGCTATGGCTACACCTTC.

This clonotype was picked up a small number of times. This sequence joins TRBV15 and TRBJ2-2, with TRBD1 as a possible D gene (6 bases). Trimming cost V 3 bases and J 2 bases, with 13 bases left between them. Germline V gene lookup returns CDR1 LNHNV and CDR2 YYDKDF (reference sequence). The CDR3 covers 16 residues. The CDR3 loop reads CATSRETGPNTGELFF. The CDR3 region has the DNA TGTGCCACCAGCAGGGAAACAGGGCCCAACACCGGGGAGCTGTTTTTT.

This clonotype came up a few times. The chain links TRBV20-1 to TRBJ2-5; TRBD1 matches 12 bases. CDR3 length: 15 amino acids. CDR1 and CDR2 (germline): DFQATT, SNEGSKA (reference sequence). V dropped 5 bases and J dropped 5; count of bases not matched to a gene: 9. Written as DNA, the CDR3 is TGCAGTGCTGCATCGGGGGACAGGGGGCTTGAGACCCAGTACTTC. Its translation: CSAASGDRGLETQYF.

This clonotype was seen ten or more times. The chain has TRBV28 and TRBJ1-4, with TRBD1 matching over 10 bases. CDR3 length: 14 residues. V gave up 7 bases and J gave up 7 bases; unmatched junction bases: 6. Per the germline V gene, CDR1 is MDHEN and CDR2 is SYDVKM. CDR3 region: CASTRQGAGEKLFF. The CDR3 nucleotides are TGTGCCAGCACTCGACAGGGGGCAGGTGAAAAACTGTTTTTT.

This clonotype occurred many times. This chain connects TRBV6-5 to TRBJ1-5, with TRBD1 identical over 9 bases. The V gene end was trimmed by 6 bases and the J gene end by 5 bases; junction bases not matched to a gene: 5. This CDR3 contains 14 residues. CDR1 and CDR2 from the germline V gene are MNHEY and SVGAGI. The CDR3, as DNA: TGTGCCAGCAGCCGACGACAGGGGGATCAGCCCCAGCATTTT. The encoded protein is CASSRRQGDQPQHF.

The chain has TRBV12-3 or TRBV12-4 and TRBJ2-5; D uncertain. This CDR3 comprises 11 residues. V dropped 6 bases and J dropped 4 bases, with 6 bases sitting between them. The DNA of the CDR3 is TGTGCCAGCAGGGAAACAGAGACCCAGTACTTC. This translates into CASRETETQYF.

This clonotype was picked up a small number of times. The chain recombines TRBV3-1 with TRBJ2-3; 11 nucleotides match TRBD2. Germline values: CDR1 LGHDT, CDR2 YNNKEL (reference sequence). This CDR3 is 16 amino acids long. V trimming: 3 bases; J trimming: 5 bases; junction bases outside the gene matches: 7. The CDR3 loop is CASSQGTSGVGDTQYF. CDR3 coding DNA: TGTGCCAGCAGCCAGGGGACTAGCGGAGTGGGAGATACGCAGTATTTT.

This clonotype was picked up many times. The gene calls are TRBV7-9 and TRBJ2-5; 12 nucleotides match TRBD2. V was clipped by 5 bases and J by 5 bases; unmatched bases: 12. CDR1 is SEHNR and CDR2 is FQNEAQ in the germline V gene (reference sequence). The CDR3 consists of 17 residues. The DNA for the CDR3 is TGTGCCAGCAGCGCGGGACTAGCGGGCCATGTTGTTGAGACCCAGTACTTC. It encodes CASSAGLAGHVVETQYF.

The genes are TRBV25-1 and TRBJ2-7, with D possibly TRBD1 on 5 matching bases. Germline loops: CDR1 MGHDK, CDR2 SYGVNS. This CDR3 contains 13 residues. Trimming left V 3 bases short and J 4 bases short, with 10 bases between. CDR3 nucleotide sequence: TGTGCCAGCAGTGAGTGGCAGGGTTACGAGCAGTACTTC. It codes for CASSEWQGYEQYF.